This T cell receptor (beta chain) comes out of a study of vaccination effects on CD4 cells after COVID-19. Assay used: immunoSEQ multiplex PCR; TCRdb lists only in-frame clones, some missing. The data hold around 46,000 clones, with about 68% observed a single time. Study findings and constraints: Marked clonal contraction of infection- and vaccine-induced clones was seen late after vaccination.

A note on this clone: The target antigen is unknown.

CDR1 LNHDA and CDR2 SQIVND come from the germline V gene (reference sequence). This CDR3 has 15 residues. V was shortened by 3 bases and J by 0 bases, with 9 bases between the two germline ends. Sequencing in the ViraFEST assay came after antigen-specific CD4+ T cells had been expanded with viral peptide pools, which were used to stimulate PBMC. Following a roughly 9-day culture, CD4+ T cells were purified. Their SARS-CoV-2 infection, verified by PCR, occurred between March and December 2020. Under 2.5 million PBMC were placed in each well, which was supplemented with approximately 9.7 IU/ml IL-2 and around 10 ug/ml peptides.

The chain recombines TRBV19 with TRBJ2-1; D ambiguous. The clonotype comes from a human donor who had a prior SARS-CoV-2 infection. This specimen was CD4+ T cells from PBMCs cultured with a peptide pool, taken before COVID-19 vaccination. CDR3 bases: TGTGCCAGTAGTATCGCGGAAACCTCCTACAATGAGCAGTTCTTC. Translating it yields CASSIAETSYNEQFF.